This T cell receptor (beta chain) was sequenced for a study of T cells in Graves' hyperthyroidism and ophthalmopathy. TCR beta CDR3 sequences were amplified from RNA transcripts. Carried out on the TCR CDR3, a first-round RT-PCR used the HTBI primer set. TCRdb processed the multiplex PCR reads anew with MiXCR; each CDR3 protein has one entry. The data contain around 300,000 distinct CDR3 sequences, around 25% of them singletons. The diagnoses drew upon clinical symptoms, serum thyroxine and TRAb, thyroid ultrasound and orbital computed tomography. Study findings and constraints: Most thyroid clonotypes with frequency above 0.001 were detected in blood.

Trimming took 5 bases from V and 6 from J, leaving 14 bases between them. The CDR3 runs 15 residues. Germline lookup yields CDR1 SGHTA and CDR2 FQGNSA. This clonotype was detected ten times or more. The target antigen is unknown. Sequenced: blood. This receptor was identified in a man in his forties or fifties with Graves' hyperthyroidism that later progressed to Graves' ophthalmopathy. The chain recombines TRBV7-2 with TRBJ1-6, with D possibly being TRBD1 (5 bases). CDR3 sequence reads: CASSVLQGPNSPLHF. The CDR3 DNA follows: TGTGCCAGCAGCGTCCTGCAGGGTCCTAATTCACCCCTCCACTTT.